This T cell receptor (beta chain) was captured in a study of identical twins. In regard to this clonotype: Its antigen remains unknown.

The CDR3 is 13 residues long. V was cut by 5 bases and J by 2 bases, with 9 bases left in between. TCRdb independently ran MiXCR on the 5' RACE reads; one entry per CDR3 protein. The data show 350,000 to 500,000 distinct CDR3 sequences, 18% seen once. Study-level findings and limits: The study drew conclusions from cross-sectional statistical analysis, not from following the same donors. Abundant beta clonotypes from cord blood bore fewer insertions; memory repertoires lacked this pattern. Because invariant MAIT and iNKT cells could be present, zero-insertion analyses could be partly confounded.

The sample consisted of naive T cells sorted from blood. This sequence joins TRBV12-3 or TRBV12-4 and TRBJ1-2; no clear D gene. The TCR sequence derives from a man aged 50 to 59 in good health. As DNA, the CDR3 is TGTGCCAGCAGTCCGGCAGGCAACTATGGCTACACCTTC. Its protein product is CASSPAGNYGYTF.